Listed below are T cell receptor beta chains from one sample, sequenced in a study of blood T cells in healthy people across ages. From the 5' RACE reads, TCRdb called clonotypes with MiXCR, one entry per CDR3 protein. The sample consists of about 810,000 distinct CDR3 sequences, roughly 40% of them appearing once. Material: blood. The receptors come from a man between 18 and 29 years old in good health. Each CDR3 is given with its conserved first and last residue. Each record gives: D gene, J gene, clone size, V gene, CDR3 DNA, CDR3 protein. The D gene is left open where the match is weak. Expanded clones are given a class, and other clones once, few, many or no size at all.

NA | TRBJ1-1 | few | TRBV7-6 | TGTGCCAGCACCCCGTCGACAGAGAACACTGAAGCTTTCTTT | CASTPSTENTEAFF
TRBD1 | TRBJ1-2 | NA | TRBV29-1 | TGCAGCGTTGAAGGTGGGACAGGGGTCGGCTACACCTTC | CSVEGGTGVGYTF
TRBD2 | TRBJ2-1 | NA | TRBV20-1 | TGCAGTGCTAGAGATCCCGTAGCGGGGGTTGGGAATGAGCAGTTCTTC | CSARDPVAGVGNEQFF
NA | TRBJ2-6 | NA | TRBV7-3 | TGTGCCAGCTCCCCCGGCCTTGGGGCCAACGTCCTGACTTTC | CASSPGLGANVLTF
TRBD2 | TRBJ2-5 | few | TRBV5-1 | TGCGCCAGCACTCTACTAGCGGGGGAGGCCCAAGAGACCCAGTACTTC | CASTLLAGEAQETQYF
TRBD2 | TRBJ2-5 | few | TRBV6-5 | TGTGCCAGCAGTTACGGGGGACTAGCGGGGGGGCGTGGAGAGACCCAGTACTTC | CASSYGGLAGGRGETQYF
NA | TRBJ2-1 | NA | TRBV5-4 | TGTGCCAGCAGCTGGGCGGGGGCAGTGTCCTACAATGAGCAGTTCTTC | CASSWAGAVSYNEQFF
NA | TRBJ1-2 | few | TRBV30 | TGTGCCTGGGGTGCATACTTGGGACAATATGGCTACACCTTC | CAWGAYLGQYGYTF
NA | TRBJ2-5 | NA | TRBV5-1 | TGCGCCAGCAGGGACAGATCACAAGAGACCCAGTACTTC | CASRDRSQETQYF
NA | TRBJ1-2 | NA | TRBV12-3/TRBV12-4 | TGTGCCAGCAGTGCCCCAGGACCTGGCTACACCTTC | CASSAPGPGYTF
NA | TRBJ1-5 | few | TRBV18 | TGTGCCAGCTCACCCTCCGATAGCAATCAGCCCCAGCATTTT | CASSPSDSNQPQHF
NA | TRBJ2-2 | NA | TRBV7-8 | TGTGCCAGCAGCTTCGGCTTGTACACCGGGGAGCTGTTTTTT | CASSFGLYTGELFF
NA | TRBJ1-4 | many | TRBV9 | TGTGCCAGCAGCGTTGAAGGCAGGGGAACTAATGAAAAACTGTTTTTT | CASSVEGRGTNEKLFF
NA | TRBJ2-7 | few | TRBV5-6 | TGTGCCAGCAGCTTCCGGGACCTCAGCTCCTACGAGCAGTACTTC | CASSFRDLSSYEQYF
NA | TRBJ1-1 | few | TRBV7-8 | TGTGCCAGCGAACGGGGGGGCCTAAACACTGAAGCTTTCTTT | CASERGGLNTEAFF
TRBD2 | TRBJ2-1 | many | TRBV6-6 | TGTGCCAGCAGTTACCCGGGACTAGCGGGGGTGGGCAATGAGCAGTTCTTC | CASSYPGLAGVGNEQFF
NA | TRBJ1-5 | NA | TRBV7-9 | TGTGCCAGCAGCTCTGGCGCAGGCGAGGGTCAGCCCCAGCATTTT | CASSSGAGEGQPQHF
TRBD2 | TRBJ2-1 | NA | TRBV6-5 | TGTGCCAGCAGCCCAGACGGGGGGGACCCCTACAATGAGCAGTTCTTC | CASSPDGGDPYNEQFF
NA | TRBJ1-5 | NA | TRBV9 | TGTGCCAGCAGCGTAGGAGGACGGATCAATCAGCCCCAGCATTTT | CASSVGGRINQPQHF
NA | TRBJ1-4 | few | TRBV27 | TGTGCCAGCAGTGGAGTTAGTGAAAAACTGTTTTTT | CASSGVSEKLFF
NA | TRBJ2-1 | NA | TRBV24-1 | TGTGCCACCAGTGACCCACGATACGCCAATGAGCAGTTCTTC | CATSDPRYANEQFF
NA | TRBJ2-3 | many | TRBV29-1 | TGCAGCGTCCCGGAGGATACGCAGTATTTT | CSVPEDTQYF
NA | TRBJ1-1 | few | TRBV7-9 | TGTGCCAGCAGCCCACCGCCGGCACTCGAAGCTTTCTTT | CASSPPPALEAFF
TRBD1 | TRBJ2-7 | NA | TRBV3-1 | TGTGCCAGCAGCCAAGATCGAACAGGGGGCGGCTGCGGCGAGCAGTACTTC | CASSQDRTGGGCGEQYF
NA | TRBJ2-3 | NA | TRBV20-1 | TGCAGTGCTGATCCGGGACTTACGCAGTATTTT | CSADPGLTQYF
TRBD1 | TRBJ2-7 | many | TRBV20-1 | TGCAGTGCTTCTCGGGACAGGGGCTCCTACGAGCAGTACTTC | CSASRDRGSYEQYF